This TCR beta chain was captured by sequencing in a study of cytomegalovirus exposure and HLA in healthy donors. The PCR ran on 60 Vbeta and 13 Jbeta primers. How the authors handled the data: Among the unique TCR beta chains that a later analysis counted, about 85 million in all, 9.5 million to 12 million were shared. Profiled with immunoSEQ multiplex PCR; TCRdb holds only in-frame clones, not every one. V and J calls and clone size are as listed in that table; D and trimming were resolved from the DNA. This sample has almost 200,000 clones, with about 85% found just once. CDR1 ENHRY and CDR2 SYGVKD come from the germline V gene. The CDR3 has 15 residues. Trimming removed 4 bases from V and 1 base from J, with 12 bases in between. At sampling all donors were nominally healthy, likely with unrecorded immune exposures. Comment on this clone: The target antigen is unknown. Other DNA sequences in the sample encode the same CDR3.

Findings and caveats of the study: Later genetic work tied a missense DCLRE1C variant to beta-chain V and J trimming. The study designated about 160 TCR beta chains cytomegalovirus-associated.

The sequence was collected from a male donor in good health and CMV-seropositive. The sequenced sample consisted of PBMCs. The chain joins TRBV10-3 to TRBJ2-3, with D possibly being TRBD1 (6 bases). The chain's CDR3 is CAISGTDPRTDTQYF. The DNA for the CDR3 is TGTGCCATCAGTGGGACAGATCCTCGCACAGATACGCAGTATTTT.